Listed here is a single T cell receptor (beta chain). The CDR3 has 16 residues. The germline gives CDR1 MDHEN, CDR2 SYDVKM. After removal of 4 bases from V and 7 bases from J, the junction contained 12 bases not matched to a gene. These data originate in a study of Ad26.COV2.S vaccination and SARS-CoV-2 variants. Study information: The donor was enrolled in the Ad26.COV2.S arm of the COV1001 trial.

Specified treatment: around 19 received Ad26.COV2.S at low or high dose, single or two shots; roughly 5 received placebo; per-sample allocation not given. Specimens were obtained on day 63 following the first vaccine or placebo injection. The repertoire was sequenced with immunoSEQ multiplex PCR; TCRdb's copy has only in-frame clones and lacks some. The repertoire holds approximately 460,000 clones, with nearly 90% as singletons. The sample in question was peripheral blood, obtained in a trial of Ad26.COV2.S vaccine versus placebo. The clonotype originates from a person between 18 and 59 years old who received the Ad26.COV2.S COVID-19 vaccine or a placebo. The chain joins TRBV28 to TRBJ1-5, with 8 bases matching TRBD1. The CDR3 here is CASSWASTGASQPQHF. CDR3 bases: TGTGCCAGCAGTTGGGCCTCGACAGGGGCAAGCCAGCCCCAGCATTTT.